Shown below are 28 T cell receptor beta chains from a single sample sequenced in a study of control samples from healthy donors and cancer patients. This table comes from immunoSEQ multiplex PCR, and its TCRdb copy is limited to in-frame clones, with some not included. The sample contains 120,000 or so clones, about 89% of which appear only once. The sequenced sample consisted of blood. The receptor set was obtained from a man aged 60-69 years in good health.

The chain couples TRBV6-6 to TRBJ2-5, with D possibly being TRBD2 (5 bases). Trimming removed 4 bases at V and 1 base at J, with 10 bases between. The CDR3 covers 14 residues. Germline lookup yields CDR1 MNHNY and CDR2 SVGAGI (reference sequence). The CDR3 loop reads CASSFGLIQETQYF. The CDR3 bases are TGTGCCAGCAGTTTCGGACTGATCCAAGAGACCCAGTACTTC.

This rearrangement joins TRBV27 to TRBJ2-7, with TRBD2 matching 9 bases. From germline, CDR1 is MNHEY and CDR2 SMNVEV (reference sequence). Germline trimming cut 3 bases from V and 6 bases from J; bases unmatched to any gene: 6. The CDR3 is 14 amino acids. In nucleotides, the CDR3 is TGTGCCAGCAGTTTTCGTGCGGGGGGGCTCGAGCAGTACTTC. This translates into CASSFRAGGLEQYF.

V usage is TRBV7-8 and J usage is TRBJ1-5; D gene unclear. Trimming left V 1 base short and J 3 bases short, with 7 bases between. This CDR3 comprises 14 residues. Per the germline V gene, CDR1 is SGHVS and CDR2 is FQNEAQ. The CDR3 reads CASSLGRSNQPQHF. The CDR3 DNA reads TGTGCCAGCAGCTTAGGCAGATCCAATCAGCCCCAGCATTTT.

In its sample, this clone was seen once. The rearrangement joins TRBV28 to TRBJ1-4; D is perhaps TRBD1 (5 bases). The CDR3 sequence is 15 residues long. Trimming left V 10 bases short and J 2 bases short, with 17 bases between. CDR1 is MDHEN, CDR2 SYDVKM, per germline. CDR3 nucleotide sequence: TGTGCCACTGCGGGACGCGTGGGGACTAATGAAAAACTGTTTTTT. Translated, it gives CATAGRVGTNEKLFF.

The chain recombines TRBV7-9 with TRBJ1-5, with D perhaps TRBD1 (5 bases). The CDR3 sequence is 15 residues long. Trimming shortened V by 5 bases and J by 6 bases, and 17 bases separated the two germline ends. Looked up from germline, CDR1 is SEHNR and CDR2 is FQNEAQ (reference sequence). The CDR3 sequence is CASSPGEYFGQPQHF. In DNA, the CDR3 is TGTGCCAGCAGCCCGGGGGAGTACTTCGGTCAGCCCCAGCATTTT. Using reference TRBV7-9 and TRBJ1-5 for the parts outside the CDR3, the full variable domain is DTGVSQNPRHKITKRGQNVTFRCDPISEHNRLYWYRQTLGQGPEFLTYFQNEAQLEKSRLLSDRFSAERPKGSFSTLEIQRTEQGDSAMYLCASSPGEYFGQPQHFGDGTRLSIL.

This clone was seen only once. This sample includes further DNA sequences coding for the same CDR3. This chain uses TRBV2 with TRBJ1-4; D is possibly TRBD1 (6 bases). The CDR3 totals 11 residues. Per germline, CDR1 SNHLY and CDR2 FYNNEI. V lost 5 bases, J lost 13 bases, and 11 bases lay in between. CDR3 region: CASSPGVGLFF. Written as DNA, the CDR3 is TGTGCCAGCAGTCCAGGGGTGGGACTGTTTTTT.

V gene TRBV19 combines with J gene TRBJ2-2; 8 positions agree with TRBD1. CDR1 LNHDA and CDR2 SQIVND come from the germline V gene (reference sequence). V lost 4 bases and J lost 4; bases outside the gene matches: 5. The CDR3 is 15 amino acids. The CDR3 sequence is CASSTGQGSTGELFF. In nucleotides, the CDR3 is TGTGCCAGTAGTACCGGACAGGGTAGCACCGGGGAGCTGTTTTTT.

The chain joins TRBV24-1 to TRBJ1-1; D possibly corresponds to TRBD1 (5 bases). Trimming took off 0 bases at V and 1 base at J, with 17 bases between the two ends. The CDR3 has 18 residues. Germline CDR1 reads KGHDR; CDR2 reads SFDVKD. CDR3: CATSDLRGVTGGNTEAFF. The CDR3 region has the DNA TGTGCCACCAGTGATTTGCGGGGGGTTACAGGTGGGAACACTGAAGCTTTCTTT.

This chain uses TRBV28 with TRBJ1-4; a weak D match, TRBD1 (5 bases). This CDR3 is 15 amino acids long. Looked up from germline, CDR1 is MDHEN and CDR2 is SYDVKM. V lost 5 bases and J lost 2, with 12 bases in between. The CDR3 spells CASSPHGATNEKLFF. The CDR3 DNA follows: TGTGCCAGCAGTCCCCATGGGGCCACTAATGAAAAACTGTTTTTT.

The chain employs TRBV28 and TRBJ1-5; D gene unclear. Trimming removed 3 bases from V and 0 bases from J, with 9 bases in between. CDR1 is MDHEN, CDR2 SYDVKM, per germline. The CDR3 loop spans 15 amino acids. CDR3: CASSFGGYSNQPQHF. CDR3 nucleotides: TGTGCCAGCAGTTTTGGCGGCTATAGCAATCAGCCCCAGCATTTT.

CDR3 amino acids: CASSSGRHYEQYF. CDR3 nucleotide sequence: TGTGCCAGCAGTTCGGGGAGACACTACGAGCAGTACTTC. The chain recombines TRBV27 with TRBJ2-7, with D maybe TRBD2 (5 bases). The CDR3 extends over 13 amino acids. Germline V CDR1 and CDR2: MNHEY, SMNVEV (reference sequence). V lost 4 bases, J lost 3 bases, and 10 bases lay in between.

A single count supports this clone. V usage is TRBV7-2 and J usage is TRBJ2-1, with 10 positions matching TRBD1. The CDR3 consists of 14 residues. CDR1 is SGHTA, CDR2 FQGNSA, per germline. J gave up 9 bases and V 3 bases, and 5 bases lay outside the gene matches. The CDR3 nucleotides read TGTGCCAGCAGCTTTGGACAGGGGGAAGGTGAGCAGTTCTTC. This translates into CASSFGQGEGEQFF. Full variable domain (rest looked up from reference TRBV7-2 and TRBJ2-1): GAGVSQSPSNKVTEKGKDVELRCDPISGHTALYWYRQSLGQGLEFLIYFQGNSAPDKSGLPSDRFSAERTGGSVSTLTIQRTQQEDSAVYLCASSFGQGEGEQFFGPGTRLTVL.

The chain uses TRBV3-1 (or the pseudogene TRBV3-2) and TRBJ2-3; D is perhaps TRBD1 or TRBD2 (5 bases each). Germline CDR1 and CDR2: LGHDT and YNNKEL (reference sequence). The CDR3 length is 13 residues. V lost 4 bases and J 5 bases, leaving 10 bases between the germline ends. Here the CDR3 DNA reads TGTGCCAGCAGCCGGGGGTTCGGAGATACGCAGTATTTT. Protein product: CASSRGFGDTQYF.

There are a few counts of this clone. The chain links TRBV6-2 or TRBV6-3 to TRBJ1-2; D is unclear. The CDR3 consists of 18 residues. The germline V gene has CDR1 MNHEY and CDR2 SVGEGT. V lost 0 bases and J 4 bases, leaving 21 bases between the germline ends. For the CDR3, the DNA is TGTGCCAGCAGTTACTCGTATCTCGCGTCAGCCCTCATCTATGGCTACACCTTC. Translation: CASSYSYLASALIYGYTF.

The rearrangement joins TRBV6-4 to TRBJ2-3; tentatively, D is TRBD1 or TRBD2 (5 bases each). CDR3 length: 14 residues. From germline, CDR1 is MRHNA and CDR2 SNTAGT. V lost 6 bases and J 2 bases, leaving 12 bases between the germline ends. CDR3 sequence reads: CASSRDGYTDTQYF. The CDR3 DNA follows: TGTGCCAGCAGCCGGGACGGATACACAGATACGCAGTATTTT.

This chain uses TRBV12-3 or TRBV12-4 with TRBJ1-1, with D possibly being TRBD1 (5 bases). The CDR3 loop spans 12 amino acids. Trimming cost V 2 bases and J 7 bases, with 8 bases left between them. The CDR3 DNA reads as TGTGCCAGCAGTTTATTGGGGGTTGAAGCTTTCTTT. Translation gives CASSLLGVEAFF.

The rearrangement joins TRBV10-1 to TRBJ2-2; D not resolved. The germline V gene encodes CDR1 WNHNN and CDR2 SYGVQD (reference sequence). CDR3 length equals 16 residues. V dropped 2 bases and J dropped 4 bases, with 14 bases sitting between them. The CDR3: CASSEDTNPGTGELFF. The CDR3 nucleotides are TGCGCCAGCAGTGAGGACACCAATCCGGGCACCGGGGAGCTGTTTTTT.

V and J are TRBV7-3 and TRBJ2-3, with D perhaps matching TRBD1 or TRBD2 (5 bases each). CDR3 length equals 16 residues. The germline gives CDR1 SGHTA, CDR2 FQGTGA. Trimming pared 2 bases from V and 2 bases from J, leaving 14 bases between. CDR3 nucleotide sequence: TGTGCCAGCAGCTTAGGGTTGAGGGGATCCACAGATACGCAGTATTTT. Protein: CASSLGLRGSTDTQYF. Full variable domain (outside the CDR3, taken from reference TRBV7-3 and TRBJ2-3): GAGVSQTPSNKVTEKGKYVELRCDPISGHTALYWYRQSLGQGPEFLIYFQGTGAADDSGLPNDRFFAVRPEGSVSTLKIQRTERGDSAVYLCASSLGLRGSTDTQYFGPGTRLTVL.

J is TRBJ1-1 and V is TRBV5-1, with 7 nucleotides matching TRBD1. Germline V CDR1 and CDR2: SGHRS, YFSETQ. This CDR3 region has 15 residues. J gave up 0 bases and V 3 bases, and 5 bases lay outside the gene matches. The CDR3 DNA is TGCGCCAGCAGCTCAACGGGACAGATGAACACTGAAGCTTTCTTT. Translated: CASSSTGQMNTEAFF.

The V and J genes are TRBV7-7 and TRBJ1-4; D gene uncertain. CDR3 length: 17 amino acids. V was clipped by 1 base and J by 8 bases, with 20 bases between them. Germline CDR1 reads SSHAT; CDR2 reads FNYEAQ (reference sequence). CDR3 sequence reads: CASSLGQQIGLGEKLFF. CDR3 coding DNA: TGTGCCAGCAGCTTAGGGCAACAGATCGGGCTGGGGGAAAAACTGTTTTTT.

The rearrangement joins TRBV11-2 to TRBJ1-2; weak D call: TRBD1 (6 bases). V lost 0 bases and J lost 3, with 20 bases in between. CDR3 length equals 18 residues. CDR1 and CDR2 from the germline V gene are SGHAT and FQNNGV. The CDR3 coding sequence is TGTGCCAGCAGCTTAGACGACAGGCCTGACCTTAGTTACTATGGCTACACCTTC. Protein sequence: CASSLDDRPDLSYYGYTF.

The CDR3 nucleotides are TGTGCCAGCAGCGAGGACAATGGGAACACTGAAGCTTTCTTT. It encodes CASSEDNGNTEAFF. The gene calls are TRBV21-1 and TRBJ1-1; no check of the table's D call, TRBD1, against the DNA was made. TRBV21-1 is a recognized pseudogene. The length of the CDR3 is 14 residues.

The chain couples TRBV5-1 to TRBJ2-5, with TRBD2 identical over 13 bases. The V and J ends lost 5 bases and 9 bases, in that order; junction bases with no gene match: 13. CDR1 SGHRS and CDR2 YFSETQ come from the germline V gene. The CDR3 is 16 amino acids. The CDR3 DNA reads TGCGCCAGCAGTCCTCGGACTAGCGGGGGTCAAGGGGCCCAGTACTTC. This sequence encodes CASSPRTSGGQGAQYF. Complete variable domain (other parts from reference TRBV5-1 and TRBJ2-5): KAGVTQTPRYLIKTRGQQVTLSCSPISGHRSVSWYQQTPGQGLQFLFEYFSETQRNKGNFPGRFSGRQFSNSRSEMNVSTLELGDSALYLCASSPRTSGGQGAQYFGPGTRLLVL.

V is TRBV19 and J is TRBJ1-1, with D maybe TRBD1 (5 bases). The germline V gene encodes CDR1 LNHDA and CDR2 SQIVND (reference sequence). CDR3 length equals 16 residues. The V gene lost 5 bases and the J gene lost 1 base, with 17 bases spanning the gap. This CDR3 reads CASSPSLGEENTEAFF. The CDR3 region has the DNA TGTGCCAGTAGTCCCTCGCTGGGGGAGGAGAACACTGAAGCTTTCTTT.

The chain employs TRBV7-3 and TRBJ2-3; no firm D call. This CDR3 has 12 amino acids. The V gene's germline CDR1 is SGHTA and CDR2 FQGTGA. The V end lost 5 bases, the J end lost 5 bases, and 8 bases lay between the germline ends. CDR3 protein: CASSLSLDTQYF. CDR3 DNA sequence: TGTGCCAGCAGCCTGAGCTTAGATACGCAGTATTTT.

This clone has only a few counts. The chain carries TRBV27 and TRBJ2-7, with a tentative D call TRBD2 (7 bases). Germline V gives CDR1 MNHEY, CDR2 SMNVEV (reference sequence). The CDR3 is 14 amino acids. The V end lost 9 bases, the J end lost 6 bases, and 21 bases lay between the germline ends. CDR3 nucleotide sequence: TGTGCCAGTTGGGAGGGGGATTTCCCGGGCGAGCAGTACTTC. This translates into CASWEGDFPGEQYF.

The genes are TRBV19 and TRBJ2-3; no clear D. This CDR3 spans 14 amino acids. Trimming took 5 bases from V and 0 from J, leaving 9 bases between them. CDR1 LNHDA and CDR2 SQIVND come from the germline V gene (reference sequence). This chain's CDR3 is CASSHSPSTDTQYF. CDR3 in DNA: TGTGCCAGTAGTCACAGCCCTAGCACAGATACGCAGTATTTT. Supplemented by reference TRBV19 and TRBJ2-3, the full variable domain reads DGGITQSPKYLFRKEGQNVTLSCEQNLNHDAMYWYRQDPGQGLRLIYYSQIVNDFQKGDIAEGYSVSREKKESFPLTVTSAQKNPTAFYLCASSHSPSTDTQYFGPGTRLTVL.

The chain has TRBV18 and TRBJ1-6, with 7 bases matching TRBD1. Germline V gene data show CDR1 as KGHSH and CDR2 as LQKENI. With 3 bases clipped from V and 7 bases from J, the junction kept 3 bases outside the gene matches. There are 14 residues in the CDR3. The CDR3 sequence: CASSPSGQNSPLHF. DNA for the CDR3: TGTGCCAGCTCACCTTCGGGACAGAATTCACCCCTCCACTTT.